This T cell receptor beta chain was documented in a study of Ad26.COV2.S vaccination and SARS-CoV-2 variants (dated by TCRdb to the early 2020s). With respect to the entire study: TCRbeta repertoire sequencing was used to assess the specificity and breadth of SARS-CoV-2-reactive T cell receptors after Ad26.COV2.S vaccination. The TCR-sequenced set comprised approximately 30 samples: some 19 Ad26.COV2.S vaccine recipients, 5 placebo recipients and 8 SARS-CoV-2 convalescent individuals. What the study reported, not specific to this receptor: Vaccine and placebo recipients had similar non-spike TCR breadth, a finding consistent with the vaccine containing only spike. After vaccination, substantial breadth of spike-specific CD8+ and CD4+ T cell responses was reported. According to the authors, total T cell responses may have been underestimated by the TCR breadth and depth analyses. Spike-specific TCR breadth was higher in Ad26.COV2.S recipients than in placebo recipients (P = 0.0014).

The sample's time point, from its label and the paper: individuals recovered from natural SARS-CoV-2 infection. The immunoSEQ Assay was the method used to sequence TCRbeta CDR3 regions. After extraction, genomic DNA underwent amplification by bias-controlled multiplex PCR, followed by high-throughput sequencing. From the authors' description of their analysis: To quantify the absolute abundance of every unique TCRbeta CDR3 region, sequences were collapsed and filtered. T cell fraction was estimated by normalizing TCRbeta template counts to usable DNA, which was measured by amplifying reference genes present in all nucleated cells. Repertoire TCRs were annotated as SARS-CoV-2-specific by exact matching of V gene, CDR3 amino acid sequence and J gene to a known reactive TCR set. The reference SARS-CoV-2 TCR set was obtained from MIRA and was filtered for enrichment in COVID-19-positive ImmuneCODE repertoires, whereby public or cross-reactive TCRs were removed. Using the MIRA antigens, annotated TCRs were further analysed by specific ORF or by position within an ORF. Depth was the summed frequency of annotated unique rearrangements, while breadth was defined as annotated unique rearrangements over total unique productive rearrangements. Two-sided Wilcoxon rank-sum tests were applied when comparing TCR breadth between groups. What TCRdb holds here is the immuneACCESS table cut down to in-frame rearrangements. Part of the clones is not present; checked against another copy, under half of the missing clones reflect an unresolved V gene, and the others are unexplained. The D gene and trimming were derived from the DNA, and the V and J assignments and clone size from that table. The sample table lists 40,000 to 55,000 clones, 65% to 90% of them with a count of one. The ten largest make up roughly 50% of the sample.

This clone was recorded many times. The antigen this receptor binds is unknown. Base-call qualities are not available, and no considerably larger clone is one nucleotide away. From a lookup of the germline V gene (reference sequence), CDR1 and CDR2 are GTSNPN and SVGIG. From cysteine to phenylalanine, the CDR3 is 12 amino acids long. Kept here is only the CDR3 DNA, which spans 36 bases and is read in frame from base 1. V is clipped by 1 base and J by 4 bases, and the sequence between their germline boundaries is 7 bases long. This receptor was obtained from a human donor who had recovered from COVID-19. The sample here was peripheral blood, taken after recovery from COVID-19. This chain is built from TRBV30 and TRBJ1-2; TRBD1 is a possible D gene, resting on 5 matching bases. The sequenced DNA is TGTGCCTGGAGTGCAGGGTCCTATGGCTACACCTTC. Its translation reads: CAWSAGSYGYTF.